This passage covers 22 T cell receptor beta chains from one sample sequenced in a study of OX40 agonist ivuxolimab in advanced cancers. Clones were sequenced by immunoSEQ multiplex PCR, and TCRdb holds only the in-frame ones, with some missing. The table records under 45,000 clones, around four fifths of them present only once. This sample comprised CD4+ or CD8+ T cells sorted from blood, obtained in a trial of the OX40 agonist ivuxolimab. Source of these receptors: an adult with an advanced solid tumor such as melanoma, head and neck, liver or kidney cancer.

This sequence joins TRBV4-2 and TRBJ2-7, with 8 positions matching TRBD1. V shed 1 base, J shed 0 bases, and the junction held 2 bases outside the gene matches. The CDR3 covers 15 residues. CDR1 is LGHNA, CDR2 YNFKEQ, per germline. The CDR3 nucleotides are TGTGCCAGCAGCCAAGTCACAGGGGGCTCCTACGAGCAGTACTTC. Protein: CASSQVTGGSYEQYF.

This clone was seen once. V gene TRBV19 combines with J gene TRBJ2-2; the match to TRBD1 covers 12 bases. The CDR3 spans 16 residues. The V gene's germline CDR1 is LNHDA and CDR2 SQIVND (reference sequence). J gave up 5 bases and V 5 bases, and 6 bases lay outside the gene matches. CDR3 region: CASSARDRGQTGELFF. For the CDR3, the DNA is TGTGCCAGTAGTGCCCGGGACAGGGGGCAAACCGGGGAGCTGTTTTTT.

The rearrangement uses TRBV4-1 and TRBJ2-3, with D maybe TRBD1 (5 bases). Trimming removed 0 bases from V and 4 bases from J, with 17 bases in between. The CDR3 is 17 residues long. CDR1 and CDR2 (germline): MGHRA, YSYEKL. The CDR3 is CASSQEGPEALPDTQYF. CDR3 nucleotides: TGCGCCAGCAGCCAAGAGGGGCCAGAAGCGCTTCCAGATACGCAGTATTTT.

The rearrangement links TRBV5-4 to TRBJ2-3; 10 nucleotides agree with TRBD2. The trim removed 3 bases at V and 3 bases at J, leaving 7 bases unmatched. The CDR3 is made up of 16 amino acids. Germline CDR1 and CDR2: SGHNT and YYREEE (reference sequence). The CDR3: CASSSIAGGVTDTQYF. As DNA, the CDR3 is TGTGCCAGCAGCTCCATAGCGGGGGGCGTAACAGATACGCAGTATTTT.

The chain joins TRBV11-2 to TRBJ2-3; 7 nucleotides agree with TRBD2. This CDR3 contains 18 residues. The junction had 16 bases not matched to a gene; V was cut back by 4 bases and J by 3 bases. CDR1 and CDR2 (germline): SGHAT, FQNNGV. Written as DNA, the CDR3 is TGTGCCAGCAGCTCCCCGGGAGGCGGGAGCCCTCTGACAGATACGCAGTATTTT. Protein: CASSSPGGGSPLTDTQYF.

V gene TRBV2 combines with J gene TRBJ2-7, with 7 bases matching TRBD1. This CDR3 region has 13 residues. Trimming cost V 6 bases and J 8 bases; bases outside gene matches: 10. Germline values: CDR1 SNHLY, CDR2 FYNNEI. Here the CDR3 DNA reads TGTGCCAGCAGAGCCCAGACAGGGACCCAGCAGTACTTC. Amino acids: CASRAQTGTQQYF.

This chain links TRBV19 with TRBJ2-2, with D maybe TRBD1 (5 bases). Trimming removed 3 bases at V and 6 bases at J, with 17 bases between. The CDR3 covers 16 residues. Germline assignment: CDR1 LNHDA and CDR2 SQIVND (reference sequence). CDR3 residues: CASSIVPGLVAGELFF. As DNA, the CDR3 is TGTGCCAGTAGTATTGTACCAGGGTTGGTCGCCGGGGAGCTGTTTTTT.

The V call is TRBV7-2, the J call TRBJ1-5, with a possible D match to TRBD1 (5 bases). The V end was cut by 1 base, the J end by 5 bases, with 12 bases between. CDR1 is SGHTA, CDR2 FQGNSA, per germline. The CDR3 is 15 amino acids. CDR3 coding DNA: TGTGCCAGCAGCTTAGGGGGGAGACGGGATCAGCCCCAGCATTTT. This codes for CASSLGGRRDQPQHF.

CDR3 loop: CASSDPGQGQNEKLFF. The CDR3 DNA sequence: TGTGCCAGCAGTGACCCGGGACAGGGCCAAAATGAAAAACTGTTTTTT. V usage is TRBV6-1 and J usage is TRBJ1-4; 9 positions agree with TRBD1. The CDR3 runs 16 residues. V dropped 3 bases and J dropped 5; count of bases not matched to a gene: 7. Germline-derived CDR1 and CDR2 are MNHNS and SASEGT.

Turning to this clone: The final CDR3 position lacks the conserved phenylalanine or tryptophan, pointing to a likely read error. The DNA is left out, because the CDR3 cannot be placed on it with certainty; the CDR3 is given as TCRdb lists it. The chain employs TRBV7-5 and TRBJ2-7; TRBD1 is the table's D call, not checked against the DNA. TRBV7-5 is recorded as a pseudogene. With termini counted, the CDR3 has 12 amino acids. CDR3: CARSCLGTGRAL.

This clone came up once. The chain employs TRBV19 and TRBJ1-1; 9 nucleotides match TRBD1. Trimming removed 7 bases from V and 5 bases from J; junction bases left unmatched: 5. CDR3 length: 13 residues. Germline V lookup: CDR1 LNHDA, CDR2 SQIVND (reference sequence). The CDR3 region has the DNA TGTGCCAGTACCCCGACAGGGGGAACTGAAGCTTTCTTT. It yields the protein CASTPTGGTEAFF.

CDR3 region: CASSVGIAGGNYNEQFF. Written as DNA, the CDR3 is TGTGCCAGCAGCGTAGGGATAGCGGGGGGTAATTACAATGAGCAGTTCTTC. V gene TRBV9 combines with J gene TRBJ2-1, with 10 bases lining up with TRBD2. The junction had 7 bases not matched to a gene; V was cut back by 0 bases and J by 4 bases. Germline V gene sequence: CDR1 SGDLS, CDR2 YYNGEE. This CDR3 is built from 17 residues.

V and J are TRBV4-2 and TRBJ2-7; weak D call: TRBD1 (5 bases). CDR3 size: 12 residues. Germline V lookup: CDR1 LGHNA, CDR2 YNFKEQ. The V gene lost 5 bases and the J gene lost 6 bases, with 11 bases spanning the gap. The CDR3 is CASSLWGLEQYF. For the CDR3, the DNA is TGTGCCAGCAGCTTGTGGGGCCTCGAGCAGTACTTC.

The gene calls are TRBV7-9 and TRBJ2-7; 10 bases align to TRBD1. Trimming removed 4 bases from V and 7 bases from J; junction bases left unmatched: 10. There are 15 residues in the CDR3. Germline V lookup: CDR1 SEHNR, CDR2 FQNEAQ (reference sequence). For the CDR3, the DNA is TGTGCCAGCAGCTCGGACAGGGGGGTATCTTATGAGCAGTACTTC. It is translated as CASSSDRGVSYEQYF.

The chain employs TRBV4-1 and TRBJ2-2; D uncertain. CDR1 MGHRA and CDR2 YSYEKL come from the germline V gene. V was clipped by 0 bases and J by 8 bases, with 10 bases between them. This CDR3 is built from 14 residues. CDR3 sequence reads: CASSQEWVTGELFF. As DNA, the CDR3 is TGCGCCAGCAGCCAAGAGTGGGTAACGGGGGAGCTGTTTTTT.

The sample holds a few counts of this clone. The chain joins TRBV5-1 to TRBJ1-6; TRBD1 aligns across 10 bases. Germline CDR1 reads SGHRS; CDR2 reads YFSETQ. The CDR3 has 18 amino acids. V shed 0 bases, J shed 3 bases, and the junction held 6 bases outside the gene matches. The CDR3 here is CASSLASRTGGYNSPLHF. Written as DNA, the CDR3 is TGCGCCAGCAGCTTGGCCTCTAGGACAGGGGGCTATAATTCACCCCTCCACTTT.

The chain recombines TRBV5-1 with TRBJ2-3; perhaps TRBD2 as D (6 bases). CDR1 and CDR2 from the germline V gene are SGHRS and YFSETQ. The V end lost 0 bases, the J end lost 5 bases, and 13 bases lay between the germline ends. The CDR3 totals 15 residues. Written as DNA, the CDR3 is TGCGCCAGCAGCTTGGGTGGTAGGAGGGGAGATACGCAGTATTTT. It encodes CASSLGGRRGDTQYF.

This clone was detected a few times. V usage is TRBV2 and J usage is TRBJ1-1; no firm D call. The germline V gene has CDR1 SNHLY and CDR2 FYNNEI. Trimming removed 2 bases from V and 6 bases from J, with 7 bases in between. The CDR3 spans 12 residues. CDR3 loop: CASSETFAEAFF. Here the CDR3 DNA reads TGTGCCAGCAGTGAAACGTTCGCTGAAGCTTTCTTT.

CDR3 protein: CASSQERLSDEQFF. CDR3 DNA sequence: TGTGCCAGCAGCCAAGAGAGACTTTCGGATGAGCAGTTCTTC. The chain employs TRBV4-2 and TRBJ2-1; D call uncertain. The CDR3 sequence is 14 residues long. Deletions cut 0 bases from V and 8 bases from J, with 11 bases between. Per the germline V gene, CDR1 is LGHNA and CDR2 is YNFKEQ.

V and J are TRBV29-1 and TRBJ1-2, with a tentative D call TRBD1 (5 bases). The CDR3 is 13 residues long. Germline V gene sequence: CDR1 SQVTM, CDR2 ANQGSEA. Trimming removed 1 base from V and 8 bases from J, with 14 bases in between. CDR3 residues: CSVEGYRGDGYTF. In nucleotides, the CDR3 is TGCAGCGTTGAAGGTTATAGAGGGGACGGCTACACCTTC.

This clone appeared a single time. Within the sample, other DNA sequences also encode this same CDR3. The chain is built from TRBV19 and TRBJ1-4; the D is unclear. V dropped 3 bases and J dropped 4 bases, with 9 bases sitting between them. The CDR3 has 14 residues. CDR1 LNHDA and CDR2 SQIVND come from the germline V gene (reference sequence). DNA for the CDR3: TGTGCCAGTAGTATTTCGGGGAATAATGAAAAACTGTTTTTT. Amino acids: CASSISGNNEKLFF.

This clone was seen once. This chain uses TRBV9 with TRBJ2-1; maybe TRBD2 (5 bases). The CDR3 contains 15 residues. The germline V and J ends were trimmed by 5 bases and 2 bases, with 14 bases remaining between them. Germline V gives CDR1 SGDLS, CDR2 YYNGEE. The CDR3 bases are TGTGCCAGCAGTAAGGGAATAGCGCCCTACAATGAGCAGTTCTTC. It yields the protein CASSKGIAPYNEQFF.